Listed below are T cell receptor beta chains from one sample, sequenced in a study of cytomegalovirus exposure and HLA in healthy donors. TCRdb's copy holds only in-frame clones and misses some; the assay was immunoSEQ multiplex PCR. Of roughly 180,000 clones in the sample, about four fifths are singletons; the top ten hold 4.5% to 7.5%. Sequenced input: PBMCs. Receptor source: a woman in her 30s in good health and CMV-seropositive. The CDR3 runs from the conserved cysteine through the conserved F or W. The D gene is left open where the match is weak. For some rows the clone size is stated as once, few or many, or as a class when expanded; others skip it.

v_call	j_call	clone_size	d_call	cdr3_nt	cdr3_aa
TRBV6-6	TRBJ1-1	.	TRBD1	TGTGCCAGCAGCTCAGGGGGCGGGACGACTGAAGCTTTCTTT	CASSSGGGTTEAFF
TRBV2	TRBJ2-7	.	TRBD1	TGTGCCAGCAGTGATAGCCTAAGTGACAGGGGGCCCGAGCAGTACTTC	CASSDSLSDRGPEQYF
TRBV6-5	TRBJ2-2	.	TRBD1	TGTGCCACGGAAAAGACAGGGGCGAACACCGGGGAGCTGTTTTTT	CATEKTGANTGELFF
TRBV7-9	TRBJ2-2	.	TRBD2	TGTGCCAGCAACGGGGGGGGGAGTTCGTCGACCGGGGAGCTGTTTTTT	CASNGGGSSSTGELFF
TRBV13	TRBJ2-7	.	.	TGTGCCAGCAGCTTAGCCAGGTACGAGCAGTACTTC	CASSLARYEQYF
TRBV7-3	TRBJ2-3	.	.	TGTGCCAGCAGCTTAGCCCTACGCCCGGATACGCAGTATTTT	CASSLALRPDTQYF
TRBV2	TRBJ1-5	once	TRBD1	TGTGCCAGCCGTAAGTCAACAGGGGCCAATCAGCCCCAGCATTTT	CASRKSTGANQPQHF
TRBV28	TRBJ2-7	.	TRBD1	TGTGCCAGCAGGTCGGGACAGGTCGCCTACGAGCAGTACTTC	CASRSGQVAYEQYF
TRBV7-2	TRBJ2-7	.	TRBD1	TGTGCCAGCAGCCGGGACAGGGGCTACGAGCAGTACTTC	CASSRDRGYEQYF
TRBV28	TRBJ1-1	.	.	TGTGCCAGCAGCCCTCCAGGGGTCACTGAAGCTTTCTTT	CASSPPGVTEAFF
TRBV7-9	TRBJ2-7	.	.	TGTTCCAGCGCACCTGAGGGCTACGAGCAGTACTTC	CSSAPEGYEQYF
TRBV14	TRBJ2-1	.	TRBD1	TGTGCCAGCAGCCCGGGACAGGGTAACAATGAGCAGTTCTTC	CASSPGQGNNEQFF
TRBV7-8	TRBJ2-2	.	.	TGTGCCAGCAGCTTAGTGGGTGCGACTAGTGGCGGGGAGCTGTTTTTT	CASSLVGATSGGELFF
TRBV10-1	TRBJ2-1	.	TRBD1	TGCGCCAGCAACCCCGGGACAGGCGTGGGGAACAATGAGCAGTTCTTC	CASNPGTGVGNNEQFF
TRBV7-2	TRBJ1-5	.	TRBD1	TGTGCCAGCAGCTTAAGGGCAGGGGGCGATCAGCCCCAGCATTTT	CASSLRAGGDQPQHF
TRBV10-2	TRBJ1-5	.	.	TGCGCCAGCAGTGAGTCTAAGGCGGCGCAGCCCCAGCATTTT	CASSESKAAQPQHF
TRBV11-2	TRBJ1-1	few	.	TGTGCCAGCAGCTTAGATCACAGTGAAGCTTTCTTT	CASSLDHSEAFF
TRBV18	TRBJ1-4	.	TRBD1	TGTGCCAGCTCACCTCCACAGGGGGGGTTTGAAAAACTGTTTTTT	CASSPPQGGFEKLFF
TRBV6-6	TRBJ2-5	.	.	TGTGCCAGCAGCTCTCCCGGGGAGAAAGAGACCCAGTACTTC	CASSSPGEKETQYF
TRBV7-9	TRBJ2-5	.	TRBD1	TGTGCCAGCCGACAGGGGGGAAGGGAGACCCAGTACTTC	CASRQGGRETQYF
TRBV18	TRBJ2-2	few	TRBD2	TGTGCCAGCTCTGTTAGCGGGAAGAACACCGGGGAGCTGTTTTTT	CASSVSGKNTGELFF
TRBV2	TRBJ1-1	few	TRBD1	TGTGCCAGCAGCGGGCCGACAGGGAGATTTGAAGCTTTCTTT	CASSGPTGRFEAFF
TRBV19	TRBJ2-1	.	TRBD1	TGTGCCAGCAGCCGGGACAGGGAGACAGATGAGCAGTTCTTC	CASSRDRETDEQFF
TRBV27	TRBJ1-1	.	.	TGTGCCAGCAGGGGGCTTTCGAACACTGAAGCTTTCTTT	CASRGLSNTEAFF
TRBV5-6	TRBJ2-7	.	TRBD2	TGTGCCAGCAGCTTCGGAAATAGCGGGCGCTACGAGCAGTACTTC	CASSFGNSGRYEQYF
TRBV28	TRBJ1-4	.	TRBD1	TGTGCCAGCAGTTTTGGGGGACAGGGCGGTGAAAAACTGTTTTTT	CASSFGGQGGEKLFF
TRBV29-1	TRBJ1-1	.	.	TGCAGCGTTGTGGCAGGGCCCACTGAAGCTTTCTTT	CSVVAGPTEAFF
TRBV7-2	TRBJ1-2	few	.	TGTGCCAGCAGCATCAAACAGGGTTGGGCGTTCTATGGCTACACCTTC	CASSIKQGWAFYGYTF
TRBV7-9	TRBJ2-7	.	.	TGTGCCAGCAGCTCTAGGGACACCTCCTACGAGCAGTACTTC	CASSSRDTSYEQYF
TRBV18	TRBJ2-7	.	TRBD2	TGTGCCAGCTCACTCTACGGTCGGGGGGTTTACTACGAGCAGTACTTC	CASSLYGRGVYYEQYF
TRBV27	TRBJ1-4	.	.	TGTGCCAGCAGTTCCCGTAGACAGGCTAATGAAAAACTGTTTTTT	CASSSRRQANEKLFF
TRBV10-1	TRBJ2-1	.	.	TGCGCCAGCAGTGAGAGGCTAGCCGGTGAGCAGTTCTTC	CASSERLAGEQFF
TRBV9	TRBJ1-1	once	.	TGTGCCAGCAGCGCCGGGGTTGAGGGCACTGAAGCTTTCTTT	CASSAGVEGTEAFF
TRBV2	TRBJ2-1	.	.	TGTGCCAGCAGTGTTGAAGCGGCAGGGGACAATGAGCAGTTCTTC	CASSVEAAGDNEQFF
TRBV7-9	TRBJ2-5	.	.	TGTGCCAGCAGCTTGGAGGGCCAAGAGACCCAGTACTTC	CASSLEGQETQYF
TRBV9	TRBJ1-1	.	.	TGTGCCAGCAGCTCCAGCTCGGGGGGCACTGAAGCTTTCTTT	CASSSSSGGTEAFF
TRBV27	TRBJ2-3	once	.	TGTGCCAGCAGTTTTGAAAGAAACAGAGATACGCAGTATTTT	CASSFERNRDTQYF
TRBV11-3	TRBJ1-1	once	.	TGTGCCAGCAGCTTGGGCAGGTTCACTGAAGCTTTCTTT	CASSLGRFTEAFF
TRBV4-1	TRBJ1-2	.	.	TGCGCCAGCAGCCAAGTAAAGGGGGCTAACTATGGCTACACCTTC	CASSQVKGANYGYTF
TRBV9	TRBJ2-1	.	.	TGTGCCAGCGACCTCGGGGTGGAGAACAATGAGCAGTTCTTC	CASDLGVENNEQFF
TRBV5-1	TRBJ2-1	.	.	TGCGCCAGCAAAGGGGACATTGGTCACGATGAGCAGTTCTTC	CASKGDIGHDEQFF
TRBV28	TRBJ2-4	.	TRBD1	TGTGCCAGCAGTCCTAGACAGGGTGGAAACATTCAGTACTTC	CASSPRQGGNIQYF
TRBV6-5	TRBJ2-7	.	TRBD1	TGTGCCAGCAGTTTAGGAACCGGGACAGCCACTCACGAGCAGTACTTC	CASSLGTGTATHEQYF
TRBV4-3	TRBJ2-1	once	.	TGCGCCAGCAGCCAAGTTGGGGGGACCTACAATGAGCAGTTCTTC	CASSQVGGTYNEQFF
TRBV18	TRBJ2-3	few	TRBD2	TGTGCCAGCTCACCGGCGGGGGGCCGCACAGATACGCAGTATTTT	CASSPAGGRTDTQYF
TRBV5-4	TRBJ2-1	.	.	TGTGCCAGCAGCCGGGCAGGGAGGTACAATGAGCAGTTCTTC	CASSRAGRYNEQFF